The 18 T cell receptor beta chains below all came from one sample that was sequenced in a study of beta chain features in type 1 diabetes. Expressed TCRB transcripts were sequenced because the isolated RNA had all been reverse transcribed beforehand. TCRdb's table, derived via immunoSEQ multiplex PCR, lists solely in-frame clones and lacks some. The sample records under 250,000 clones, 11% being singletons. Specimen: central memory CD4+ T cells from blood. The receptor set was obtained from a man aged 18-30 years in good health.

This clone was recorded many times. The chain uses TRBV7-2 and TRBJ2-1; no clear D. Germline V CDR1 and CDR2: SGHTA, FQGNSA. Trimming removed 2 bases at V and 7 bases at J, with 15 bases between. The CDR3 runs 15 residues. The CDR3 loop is CASSLRLSWDNEQFF. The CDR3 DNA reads TGTGCCAGCAGCTTAAGGTTGAGCTGGGATAATGAGCAGTTCTTC.

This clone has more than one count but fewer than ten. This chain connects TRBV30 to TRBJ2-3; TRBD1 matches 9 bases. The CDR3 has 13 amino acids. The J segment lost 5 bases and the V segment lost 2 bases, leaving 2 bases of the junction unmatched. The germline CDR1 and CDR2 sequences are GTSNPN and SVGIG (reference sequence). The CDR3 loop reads CAWSTGQGDTQYF. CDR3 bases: TGTGCCTGGAGTACGGGACAGGGAGATACGCAGTATTTT.

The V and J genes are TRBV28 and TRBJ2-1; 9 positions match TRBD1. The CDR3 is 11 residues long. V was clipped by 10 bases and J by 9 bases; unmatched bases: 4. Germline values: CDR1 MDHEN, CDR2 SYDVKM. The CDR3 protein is CATTGGSEQFF. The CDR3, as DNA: TGTGCCACTACAGGGGGCTCTGAGCAGTTCTTC.

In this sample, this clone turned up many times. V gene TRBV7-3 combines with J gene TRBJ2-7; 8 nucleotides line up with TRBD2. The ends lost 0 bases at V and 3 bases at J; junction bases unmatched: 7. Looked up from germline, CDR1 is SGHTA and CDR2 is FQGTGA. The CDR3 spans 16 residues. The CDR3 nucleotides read TGTGCCAGCAGCTTAACAGCGCCGGGACTAGGCTACGAGCAGTACTTC. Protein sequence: CASSLTAPGLGYEQYF.

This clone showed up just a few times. The CDR3 is CAWSGGGRDSEQFF. The CDR3, as DNA: TGTGCCTGGAGTGGGGGAGGGCGCGACAGTGAGCAGTTCTTC. The J gene is TRBJ2-1, the V gene TRBV30; 7 bases agree with TRBD2. V lost 1 base, J lost 9 bases, and 9 bases stayed unmatched. The CDR3 length is 14 residues. Germline V CDR1 and CDR2: GTSNPN, SVGIG (reference sequence).

The CDR3 region has the DNA TGTGCCAGCTCCACAGGGGGCTGGTACGAGCAGTACTTC. It specifies CASSTGGWYEQYF. The chain uses TRBV18 and TRBJ2-7, with TRBD1 identical over 9 bases. This CDR3 spans 13 amino acids. V gave up 6 bases and J gave up 4 bases; unmatched junction bases: 4. Germline V gives CDR1 KGHSH, CDR2 LQKENI.

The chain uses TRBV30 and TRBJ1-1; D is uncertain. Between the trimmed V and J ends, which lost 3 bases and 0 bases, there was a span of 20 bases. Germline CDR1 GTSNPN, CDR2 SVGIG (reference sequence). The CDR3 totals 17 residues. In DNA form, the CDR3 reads TGTGCCTGGAGGACCCTGGGCCTAGGGAGTATGAACACTGAAGCTTTCTTT. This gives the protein CAWRTLGLGSMNTEAFF.

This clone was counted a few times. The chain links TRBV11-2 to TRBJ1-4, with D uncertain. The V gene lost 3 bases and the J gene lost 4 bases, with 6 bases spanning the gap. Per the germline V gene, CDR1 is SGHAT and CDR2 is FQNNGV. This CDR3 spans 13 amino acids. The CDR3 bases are TGTGCCAGCAGCTTTTATGGTAATGAAAAACTGTTTTTT. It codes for CASSFYGNEKLFF.

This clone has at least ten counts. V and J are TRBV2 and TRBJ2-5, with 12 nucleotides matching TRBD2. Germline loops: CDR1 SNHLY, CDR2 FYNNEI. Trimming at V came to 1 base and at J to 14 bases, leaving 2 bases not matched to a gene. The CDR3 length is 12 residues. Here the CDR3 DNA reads TGTGCCAGCAGTGAAGTACTAGCGGGAGGCTACTTC. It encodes CASSEVLAGGYF. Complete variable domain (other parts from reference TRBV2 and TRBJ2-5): EPEVTQTPSHQVTQMGQEVILRCVPISNHLYFYWYRQILGQKVEFLVSFYNNEISEKSEIFDDQFSVERPDGSNFTLKIRSTKLEDSAMYFCASSEVLAGGYFGPGTRLLVL.

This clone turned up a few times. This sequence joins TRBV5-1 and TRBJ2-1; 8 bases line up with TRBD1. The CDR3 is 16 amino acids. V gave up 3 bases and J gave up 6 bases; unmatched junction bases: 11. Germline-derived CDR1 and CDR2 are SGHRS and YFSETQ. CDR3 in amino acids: CASSSGPTGTGNEQFF. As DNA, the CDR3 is TGCGCCAGCAGCTCGGGCCCGACCGGGACAGGCAATGAGCAGTTCTTC. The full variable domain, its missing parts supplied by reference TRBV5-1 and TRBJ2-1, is KAGVTQTPRYLIKTRGQQVTLSCSPISGHRSVSWYQQTPGQGLQFLFEYFSETQRNKGNFPGRFSGRQFSNSRSEMNVSTLELGDSALYLCASSSGPTGTGNEQFFGPGTRLTVL.

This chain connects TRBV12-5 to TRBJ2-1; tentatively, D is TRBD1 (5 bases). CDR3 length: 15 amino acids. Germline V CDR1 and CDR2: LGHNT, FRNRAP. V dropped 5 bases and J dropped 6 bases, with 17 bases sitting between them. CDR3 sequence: CASGPGIGHLNEQFF. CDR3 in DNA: TGTGCTAGTGGTCCAGGTATCGGACACCTCAATGAGCAGTTCTTC.

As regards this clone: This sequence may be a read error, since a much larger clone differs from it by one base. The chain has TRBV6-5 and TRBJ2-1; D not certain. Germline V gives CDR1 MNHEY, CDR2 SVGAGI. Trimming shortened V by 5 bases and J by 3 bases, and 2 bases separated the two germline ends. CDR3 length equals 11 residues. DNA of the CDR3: TGTGCCAGCAGTGTCTACAATGAGCAGTTCTTC. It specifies CASSVYNEQFF.

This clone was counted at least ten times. The CDR3 loop is CASSPDRGLNTEAFF. In nucleotides, the CDR3 is TGTGCCAGCTCACCCGACAGGGGCCTGAACACTGAAGCTTTCTTT. The chain is built from TRBV18 and TRBJ1-1; 8 nucleotides agree with TRBD1. This CDR3 is 15 amino acids long. With V trimmed by 3 bases and J by 0 bases, 3 bases remained unmatched. Germline V CDR1 and CDR2: KGHSH, LQKENI.

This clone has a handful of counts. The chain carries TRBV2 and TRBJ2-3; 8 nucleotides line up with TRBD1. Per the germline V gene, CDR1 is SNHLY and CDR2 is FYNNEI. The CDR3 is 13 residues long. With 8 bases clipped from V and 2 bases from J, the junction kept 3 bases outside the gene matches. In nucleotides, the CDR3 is TGTGCCAGCGGGGACAGGTACACAGATACGCAGTATTTT. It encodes CASGDRYTDTQYF. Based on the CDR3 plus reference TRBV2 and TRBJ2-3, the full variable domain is EPEVTQTPSHQVTQMGQEVILRCVPISNHLYFYWYRQILGQKVEFLVSFYNNEISEKSEIFDDQFSVERPDGSNFTLKIRSTKLEDSAMYFCASGDRYTDTQYFGPGTRLTVL.

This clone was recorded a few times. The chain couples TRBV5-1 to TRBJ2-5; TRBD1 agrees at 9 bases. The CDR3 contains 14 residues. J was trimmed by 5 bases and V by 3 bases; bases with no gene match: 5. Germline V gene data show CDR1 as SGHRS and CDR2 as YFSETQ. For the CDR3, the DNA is TGCGCCAGCAGCTGGACAGGGGAGGTGGAGACCCAGTACTTC. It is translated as CASSWTGEVETQYF.

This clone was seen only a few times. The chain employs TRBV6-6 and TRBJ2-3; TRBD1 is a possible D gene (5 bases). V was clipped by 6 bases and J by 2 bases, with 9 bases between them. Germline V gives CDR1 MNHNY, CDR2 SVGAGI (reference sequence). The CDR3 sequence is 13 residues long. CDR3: CASREDTTDTQYF. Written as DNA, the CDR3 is TGTGCCAGCAGAGAGGACACCACAGATACGCAGTATTTT.

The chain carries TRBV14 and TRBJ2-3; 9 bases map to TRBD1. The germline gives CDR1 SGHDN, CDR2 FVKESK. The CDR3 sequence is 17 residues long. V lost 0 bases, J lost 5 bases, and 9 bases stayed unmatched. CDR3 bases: TGTGCCAGCAGCCAAGATCCGGTCGGGACAGGGAAAGATACGCAGTATTTT. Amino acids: CASSQDPVGTGKDTQYF.

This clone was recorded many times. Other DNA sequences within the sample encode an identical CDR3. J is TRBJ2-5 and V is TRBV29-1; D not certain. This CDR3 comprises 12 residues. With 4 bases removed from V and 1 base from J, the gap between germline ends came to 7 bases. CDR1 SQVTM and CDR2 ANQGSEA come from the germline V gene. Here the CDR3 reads CSVGIVQETQYF. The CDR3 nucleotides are TGCAGCGTTGGAATCGTCCAAGAGACCCAGTACTTC.